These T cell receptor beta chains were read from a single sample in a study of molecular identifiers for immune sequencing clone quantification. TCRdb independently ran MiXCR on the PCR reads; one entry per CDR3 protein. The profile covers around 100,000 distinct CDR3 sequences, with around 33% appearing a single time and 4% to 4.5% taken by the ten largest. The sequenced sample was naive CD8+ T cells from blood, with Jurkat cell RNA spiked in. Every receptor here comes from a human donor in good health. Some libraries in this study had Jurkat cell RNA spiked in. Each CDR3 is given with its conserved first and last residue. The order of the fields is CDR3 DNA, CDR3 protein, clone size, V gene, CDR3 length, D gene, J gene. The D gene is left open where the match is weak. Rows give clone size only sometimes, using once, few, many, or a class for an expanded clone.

CDR3 DNA: TGTGCCAGCAGCTTAGCACCGACAGGGGAAGAGACCCAGTACTTC
CDR3 protein: CASSLAPTGEETQYF
clone size: .
V gene: TRBV7-9
CDR3 length: 15
D gene: TRBD1
J gene: TRBJ2-5

CDR3 DNA: TGCGCCAGCAGCTTCGTTTGGGGCTCTACCTACGAGCAGTACTTC
CDR3 protein: CASSFVWGSTYEQYF
clone size: .
V gene: TRBV5-1
CDR3 length: 15
D gene: .
J gene: TRBJ2-7

CDR3 DNA: TGCGCCGGCAGCCCTACAGGAGGCCAGCCCCAGCATTTT
CDR3 protein: CAGSPTGGQPQHF
clone size: few
V gene: TRBV5-1
CDR3 length: 13
D gene: .
J gene: TRBJ1-5

CDR3 DNA: TGTGCCAGCAGTGCTAGGGGGGGCAATCAGCCCCAGCATTTT
CDR3 protein: CASSARGGNQPQHF
clone size: many
V gene: TRBV25-1
CDR3 length: 14
D gene: .
J gene: TRBJ1-5

CDR3 DNA: TGTGCCAGCAGCTTAGCCCCAAGGGCCTCCTACGAGCAGTACTTC
CDR3 protein: CASSLAPRASYEQYF
clone size: .
V gene: TRBV7-9
CDR3 length: 15
D gene: .
J gene: TRBJ2-7

CDR3 DNA: TGTGCCAGCAGCTTACCGGGCCCTCTACCCGGGGAGCTGTTTTTT
CDR3 protein: CASSLPGPLPGELFF
clone size: few
V gene: TRBV7-6
CDR3 length: 15
D gene: .
J gene: TRBJ2-2

CDR3 DNA: TGTGCCAGCAGCCTCGGGAGCTACGAGCAGTGCTTC
CDR3 protein: CASSLGSYEQCF
clone size: once
V gene: TRBV5-6
CDR3 length: 12
D gene: .
J gene: TRBJ2-7

CDR3 DNA: TGTGCCAGCAGCTCGCCCGTCCAAAACATTCAGTACTTC
CDR3 protein: CASSSPVQNIQYF
clone size: .
V gene: TRBV13
CDR3 length: 13
D gene: .
J gene: TRBJ2-4

CDR3 DNA: TGTGCCAGTAGTATATCGAGGGGTCTAGCCAAAAACATTCAGCACTTC
CDR3 protein: CASSISRGLAKNIQHF
clone size: .
V gene: TRBV19
CDR3 length: 16
D gene: .
J gene: TRBJ2-4

CDR3 DNA: TGTGCCAGCAGTCGACATTATAGCAATCAGCCCCAGCATTTT
CDR3 protein: CASSRHYSNQPQHF
clone size: many
V gene: TRBV12-3/TRBV12-4
CDR3 length: 14
D gene: .
J gene: TRBJ1-5

CDR3 DNA: TGTGCCAGCAGCTTGGAGTTTGCCGTTTACGAGCAGTTCTTC
CDR3 protein: CASSLEFAVYEQFF
clone size: .
V gene: TRBV5-3
CDR3 length: 14
D gene: .
J gene: TRBJ2-1

CDR3 DNA: TGTGCCAGTAAGGGGATGCGTCTTCAAGCTTTCTTT
CDR3 protein: CASKGMRLQAFF
clone size: many
V gene: TRBV19
CDR3 length: 12
D gene: .
J gene: TRBJ1-1

CDR3 DNA: TGCAGCGCGGGTCCGGGACTAGCGGGAGGCCCCCGTGAGCTGTTTTTT
CDR3 protein: CSAGPGLAGGPRELFF
clone size: many
V gene: TRBV29-1
CDR3 length: 16
D gene: TRBD2
J gene: TRBJ2-2

CDR3 DNA: TGTGCCAGCAGTTACCTTCAGGGTCCCAATCAGCCCCAGCATTTT
CDR3 protein: CASSYLQGPNQPQHF
clone size: few
V gene: TRBV6-6
CDR3 length: 15
D gene: .
J gene: TRBJ1-5

CDR3 DNA: TGTGCCAGCGCGGAGGGGAGCTCCTCCTACGAGCAGTACTTC
CDR3 protein: CASAEGSSSYEQYF
clone size: .
V gene: TRBV27
CDR3 length: 14
D gene: .
J gene: TRBJ2-7

CDR3 DNA: TGCGCCAGCAGCGTCGGGGATATTAACGAGCAGTACTTC
CDR3 protein: CASSVGDINEQYF
clone size: few
V gene: TRBV5-1
CDR3 length: 13
D gene: .
J gene: TRBJ2-7

CDR3 DNA: TGTGCCAGCAGCCTAGGGACACCGTATGGCTACACCTTC
CDR3 protein: CASSLGTPYGYTF
clone size: once
V gene: TRBV5-6
CDR3 length: 13
D gene: .
J gene: TRBJ1-2

CDR3 DNA: TGTGCCAGCAGCCAGCAGGGGCAAGAGGGGGATTCTGGCACAGATACGCAGTATTTT
CDR3 protein: CASSQQGQEGDSGTDTQYF
clone size: .
V gene: TRBV4-2
CDR3 length: 19
D gene: .
J gene: TRBJ2-3

CDR3 DNA: TGTGCCAGCAGTTACCTCGCGGCGGGAGTGGATGAGCAGTTCTTC
CDR3 protein: CASSYLAAGVDEQFF
clone size: .
V gene: TRBV6-5
CDR3 length: 15
D gene: TRBD2
J gene: TRBJ2-1

CDR3 DNA: TGTGCCAGCAGCTACCGAACGACAGGGGGTAGGGTCAATGAGCAGTTCTTC
CDR3 protein: CASSYRTTGGRVNEQFF
clone size: .
V gene: TRBV7-9
CDR3 length: 17
D gene: TRBD1
J gene: TRBJ2-1

CDR3 DNA: TGTGCCAGAAGTATGTTTATACTTCCCAGGTCCTCTGGGGCCAACGTCCTGACTTTC
CDR3 protein: CARSMFILPRSSGANVLTF
clone size: .
V gene: TRBV19
CDR3 length: 19
D gene: .
J gene: TRBJ2-6

CDR3 DNA: TGTGCCAGCAGACTGGGCCGGCACTACGAGCAGTACTTC
CDR3 protein: CASRLGRHYEQYF
clone size: .
V gene: TRBV28
CDR3 length: 13
D gene: .
J gene: TRBJ2-7

CDR3 DNA: TGTGCCAGCAGTGTCCCCCTAGCGGGTCCCTCCTACAATGAGCAGTTCTTC
CDR3 protein: CASSVPLAGPSYNEQFF
clone size: .
V gene: TRBV2
CDR3 length: 17
D gene: TRBD2
J gene: TRBJ2-1

CDR3 DNA: TGTGCCAGCAGCCAAGACAGGATAGGGTCCGAGCAGTACTTC
CDR3 protein: CASSQDRIGSEQYF
clone size: .
V gene: TRBV14
CDR3 length: 14
D gene: .
J gene: TRBJ2-7

CDR3 DNA: TGTGCCAGCAGTATCCTCTATCAGCCCCAGCATTTT
CDR3 protein: CASSILYQPQHF
clone size: .
V gene: TRBV27
CDR3 length: 12
D gene: .
J gene: TRBJ1-5

CDR3 DNA: TGTGCCAGCAGTTATTGGGAAGAGCAGTACTTC
CDR3 protein: CASSYWEEQYF
clone size: .
V gene: TRBV6-2/TRBV6-3
CDR3 length: 11
D gene: .
J gene: TRBJ2-7

CDR3 DNA: TGTGCCAGCAGCCAAGTTGGGGGGCAGTCAGATACGCAGTATTTT
CDR3 protein: CASSQVGGQSDTQYF
clone size: many
V gene: TRBV14
CDR3 length: 15
D gene: .
J gene: TRBJ2-3

CDR3 DNA: TGTGCCAGCAGCGTTAGCGGTACGAGGAATGAGCAGTTCTTC
CDR3 protein: CASSVSGTRNEQFF
clone size: few
V gene: TRBV7-8
CDR3 length: 14
D gene: .
J gene: TRBJ2-1

CDR3 DNA: TGCAGTGCTAGAGATACCCTAAAGGGAGGAGAGCAGTACTTC
CDR3 protein: CSARDTLKGGEQYF
clone size: .
V gene: TRBV20-1
CDR3 length: 14
D gene: .
J gene: TRBJ2-7

CDR3 DNA: TGCAGCGTTGTAAGTGGGTCTGGAAAAGGGGACTACGAGCAGTACTTC
CDR3 protein: CSVVSGSGKGDYEQYF
clone size: few
V gene: TRBV29-1
CDR3 length: 16
D gene: .
J gene: TRBJ2-7

CDR3 DNA: TGCAGCGTTGATGTAGCGGGAGGGGGTCATGAGCAGTTCTTC
CDR3 protein: CSVDVAGGGHEQFF
clone size: .
V gene: TRBV29-1
CDR3 length: 14
D gene: TRBD2
J gene: TRBJ2-1

CDR3 DNA: TGTGCCACCAATACCGGGGACGAGCAGTTCTTC
CDR3 protein: CATNTGDEQFF
clone size: .
V gene: TRBV24-1
CDR3 length: 11
D gene: .
J gene: TRBJ2-1

CDR3 DNA: TGTGCCAGCAGCCCCCCCAGTCGCCCCGGGGAGCTGTTTTTT
CDR3 protein: CASSPPSRPGELFF
clone size: .
V gene: TRBV7-9
CDR3 length: 14
D gene: .
J gene: TRBJ2-2

CDR3 DNA: TGTGCTAGTGGTTCCGGGGGCGCAGAGACCCAGTACTTC
CDR3 protein: CASGSGGAETQYF
clone size: .
V gene: TRBV12-5
CDR3 length: 13
D gene: .
J gene: TRBJ2-5

CDR3 DNA: TGTGCCAGCAGTTACCTCGGGAGTGCGTACGAGCAGTACTTC
CDR3 protein: CASSYLGSAYEQYF
clone size: .
V gene: TRBV6-2/TRBV6-3
CDR3 length: 14
D gene: .
J gene: TRBJ2-7

CDR3 DNA: TGTGCCACCGGGCAGAGGACTAGCGGGACAGATACGCAGTATTTT
CDR3 protein: CATGQRTSGTDTQYF
clone size: few
V gene: TRBV15
CDR3 length: 15
D gene: TRBD2
J gene: TRBJ2-3

CDR3 DNA: TGTGCCAGCAGCTTAGCCTTCCTTATGGGACTCCCTTCTAAAGAGACCCAGTACTTC
CDR3 protein: CASSLAFLMGLPSKETQYF
clone size: few
V gene: TRBV7-6
CDR3 length: 19
D gene: .
J gene: TRBJ2-5

CDR3 DNA: TGTGCCAGCAGCTTAGTAGGCCGGGGCACAGGTACGCAGTATTTT
CDR3 protein: CASSLVGRGTGTQYF
clone size: once
V gene: TRBV7-9
CDR3 length: 15
D gene: .
J gene: TRBJ2-3

CDR3 DNA: TGTGCCAGCAGTTTCAGGGGTACCAAAAACATTCAGTACTTC
CDR3 protein: CASSFRGTKNIQYF
clone size: .
V gene: TRBV12-3/TRBV12-4
CDR3 length: 14
D gene: .
J gene: TRBJ2-4

CDR3 DNA: TGTGCCAGCAGCTTAGTCGGGGGAAGGGATGAAGCTTTCTTT
CDR3 protein: CASSLVGGRDEAFF
clone size: many
V gene: TRBV7-6
CDR3 length: 14
D gene: .
J gene: TRBJ1-1

CDR3 DNA: TGTGCCAGCATCCGTACGGGACAAAACACCGGGGAGCTGTTTTTT
CDR3 protein: CASIRTGQNTGELFF
clone size: many
V gene: TRBV2
CDR3 length: 15
D gene: .
J gene: TRBJ2-2

CDR3 DNA: TGTGCCAGCAGCTACGGGACGCCCGAGACCCAGTACTTC
CDR3 protein: CASSYGTPETQYF
clone size: many
V gene: TRBV7-6
CDR3 length: 13
D gene: .
J gene: TRBJ2-5

CDR3 DNA: TGTGCCAGCAGCACCCGGGAGACTTACACAGATACGCAGTATTTT
CDR3 protein: CASSTRETYTDTQYF
clone size: many
V gene: TRBV5-4
CDR3 length: 15
D gene: .
J gene: TRBJ2-3

CDR3 DNA: TGTGCCAGCAGCCAGACAGGGCCCGGGGAGCTGTTTTTT
CDR3 protein: CASSQTGPGELFF
clone size: .
V gene: TRBV5-6
CDR3 length: 13
D gene: TRBD1
J gene: TRBJ2-2

CDR3 DNA: TGTGCCAGCCGTGATGGTAGCGGGAGCCTTCCGGGGTCCTTC
CDR3 protein: CASRDGSGSLPGSF
clone size: .
V gene: TRBV5-4
CDR3 length: 14
D gene: TRBD2
J gene: TRBJ2-1

CDR3 DNA: TGCGCCAGCAGCCAGTATCCGGGACAGCAAGAGACCCAGTACTTC
CDR3 protein: CASSQYPGQQETQYF
clone size: .
V gene: TRBV4-1
CDR3 length: 15
D gene: TRBD1
J gene: TRBJ2-5

CDR3 DNA: TGTGCCAGCTGTTTACTTTCCGGACAGGCCTTCTACGAGCAGTACTTC
CDR3 protein: CASCLLSGQAFYEQYF
clone size: .
V gene: TRBV28
CDR3 length: 16
D gene: TRBD1
J gene: TRBJ2-7

CDR3 DNA: TGTGCCAGCAGACCTCCGATCGCCTACGAGCAGAACTTC
CDR3 protein: CASRPPIAYEQNF
clone size: .
V gene: TRBV28
CDR3 length: 13
D gene: .
J gene: TRBJ2-7

CDR3 DNA: TGCGCCAGCAGCCAAGATGGGACAGGGGGCAATGAGCAGTTCTTC
CDR3 protein: CASSQDGTGGNEQFF
clone size: few
V gene: TRBV4-1
CDR3 length: 15
D gene: TRBD1
J gene: TRBJ2-1

CDR3 DNA: TGTGCCAGCAGTTTAAGAGGGCGATGGGGAGAGACCCAGTACTTC
CDR3 protein: CASSLRGRWGETQYF
clone size: few
V gene: TRBV27
CDR3 length: 15
D gene: .
J gene: TRBJ2-5

CDR3 DNA: TGTGCCAGCAGCTTGGAGGCCCACTCAGCCAAAAACATTCAGTGCTTC
CDR3 protein: CASSLEAHSAKNIQCF
clone size: .
V gene: TRBV7-9
CDR3 length: 16
D gene: .
J gene: TRBJ2-4

CDR3 DNA: TGTGCCAGCAGTTACATCAGGGAAAATCAGCCCCAGCATTTT
CDR3 protein: CASSYIRENQPQHF
clone size: few
V gene: TRBV6-2/TRBV6-3
CDR3 length: 14
D gene: .
J gene: TRBJ1-5

CDR3 DNA: TGTGCCAGCTCGTCCATCGACAGCTACGAGCAGTACTTC
CDR3 protein: CASSSIDSYEQYF
clone size: few
V gene: TRBV27
CDR3 length: 13
D gene: .
J gene: TRBJ2-7

CDR3 DNA: TGTGCCAGCAGTTTAGGTTCGGACTTTGCCTATGGCTACACCTTC
CDR3 protein: CASSLGSDFAYGYTF
clone size: few
V gene: TRBV28
CDR3 length: 15
D gene: .
J gene: TRBJ1-2

CDR3 DNA: TGTGCCAGCAGCCAAGTACCCGATACAGATACGCAGTATTTT
CDR3 protein: CASSQVPDTDTQYF
clone size: many
V gene: TRBV4-2
CDR3 length: 14
D gene: .
J gene: TRBJ2-3

CDR3 DNA: TGTGCCAGCAGCCAAGTCACAGATACGCAGTATTTT
CDR3 protein: CASSQVTDTQYF
clone size: .
V gene: TRBV4-2
CDR3 length: 12
D gene: .
J gene: TRBJ2-3

CDR3 DNA: TGTGCCAGCAGCCTTGACAGGGTCACTGAAGCTTTCTTT
CDR3 protein: CASSLDRVTEAFF
clone size: many
V gene: TRBV14
CDR3 length: 13
D gene: TRBD1
J gene: TRBJ1-1